A single sample gave rise to the 21 T cell receptor beta chains below, sequenced in a study of regulatory T cells in long-lasting Graves disease. Time point in this sample: persistent/refractory GD, antithyroid drugs over 5 years with positive TRAb. Isolated PBMC RNA provided the starting material for the TCR library. Arm-PCR of CDR3 regions and iRepertoire HTBI primers were used to build TCR beta libraries. TCRdb ran MiXCR on the multiplex PCR reads and lists one entry per CDR3 protein. The sample consists of some 330,000 distinct CDR3 sequences, roughly 24% of them appearing once. Here the sequenced sample was peripheral blood mononuclear cells (PBMCs), taken when the disease was refractory, from a patient treated with antithyroid drugs. The receptors here all came from a woman aged 40-49 years with Graves disease.

This clonotype was picked up many times. The chain employs TRBV7-9 and TRBJ2-7, with 7 bases aligning to TRBD2. After removal of 5 bases from V and 5 bases from J, the junction contained 15 bases not matched to a gene. From germline, CDR1 is SEHNR and CDR2 FQNEAQ (reference sequence). The CDR3 contains 16 residues. This CDR3 is CASSLKPTSTTHEQYF. The CDR3 DNA reads TGTGCCAGCAGCCTAAAACCGACTAGCACCACCCACGAGCAGTACTTC.

A few counts support this clonotype. The V and J genes are TRBV20-1 and TRBJ2-2, with TRBD1 identical over 9 bases. The germline V gene encodes CDR1 DFQATT and CDR2 SNEGSKA (reference sequence). Germline trimming cut 3 bases from V and 3 bases from J; bases unmatched to any gene: 8. The length of the CDR3 is 16 residues. CDR3 bases: TGCAGTGCTAGTGGTTCCGGGACAGGGTACACCGGGGAGCTGTTTTTT. It translates to CSASGSGTGYTGELFF.

The V and J genes are TRBV29-1 and TRBJ2-1; the D call may be TRBD1 or TRBD2 (5 bases each). The germline CDR1 and CDR2 sequences are SQVTM and ANQGSEA. Trimming took 3 bases from V and 3 from J, leaving 18 bases between them. The CDR3 sequence is 16 residues long. CDR3 sequence reads: CSVEGVGASYYNEQFF. The CDR3 nucleotides are TGCAGCGTTGAGGGGGTAGGGGCGTCTTACTACAATGAGCAGTTCTTC.

This clonotype turned up a few times. J is TRBJ2-7 and V is TRBV6-1; D may be TRBD2 (5 bases). The CDR3 runs 14 residues. In germline, CDR1 is MNHNS, CDR2 SASEGT. Deletions cut 6 bases from V and 3 bases from J, with 15 bases between. The CDR3 DNA is TGTGCCAGCAGCGACACCCTAGCATTCTACGAGCAGTACTTC. Protein product: CASSDTLAFYEQYF.

This clonotype appeared many times. The chain couples TRBV7-8 to TRBJ1-5; D ambiguous. The V end was cut by 2 bases, the J end by 1 base, with 0 bases between. This CDR3 has 12 residues. Per the germline V gene, CDR1 is SGHVS and CDR2 is FQNEAQ. This CDR3 is CASSLSNQPQHF. The CDR3 DNA reads as TGTGCCAGCAGCTTAAGCAATCAGCCCCAGCATTTT.

Concerning this clonotype itself: A read error may explain this, as a much larger clone is one base away. This likely comes from a read error, as the CDR3 has no conserved phenylalanine or tryptophan at its end. The chain combines TRBV20-1 with TRBJ2-7, with D unclear. Germline loops: CDR1 DFQATT, CDR2 SNEGSKA (reference sequence). The V and J ends lost 4 bases and 2 bases respectively, with 15 bases between them. CDR3 length: 14 amino acids. The CDR3 coding sequence is TGCAGTGCTATACCACGACGGGTTGCCTACGAGCAGTACCTC. Translated: CSAIPRRVAYEQYL.

The chain combines TRBV20-1 with TRBJ1-6; D is ambiguous. Germline assignment: CDR1 DFQATT and CDR2 SNEGSKA (reference sequence). The V gene lost 0 bases and the J gene lost 10 bases, with 22 bases spanning the gap. This CDR3 has 17 amino acids. CDR3 in DNA: TGCAGTGCTAGAGAAACTTTAATGACTTGGGCGGCATCACCCCTCCACTTT. Encoded protein: CSARETLMTWAASPLHF.

This clonotype was counted a few times. CDR3 sequence reads: CASRRRTSVGTDTQYF. CDR3 bases: TGTGCCAGCAGGCGTCGGACTAGCGTGGGCACAGATACGCAGTATTTT. The chain carries TRBV27 and TRBJ2-3; 9 bases map to TRBD2. This CDR3 has 16 residues. The ends lost 6 bases at V and 1 base at J; junction bases unmatched: 8. Germline CDR1 is MNHEY and CDR2 is SMNVEV (reference sequence).

This clonotype was counted ten times or more. The chain recombines TRBV28 with TRBJ1-5; D call uncertain. V lost 6 bases and J lost 6, with 21 bases in between. Germline V gives CDR1 MDHEN, CDR2 SYDVKM. The CDR3 covers 16 residues. The CDR3 DNA follows: TGTGCCAGCAGACGGTCCATTCAGGCGGGGTTTCAGCCCCAGCATTTT. This gives the protein CASRRSIQAGFQPQHF.

The chain joins TRBV14 to TRBJ2-7; 10 bases map to TRBD1. This CDR3 spans 16 amino acids. Per germline, CDR1 SGHDN and CDR2 FVKESK. With 1 base clipped from V and 4 bases from J, the junction kept 7 bases outside the gene matches. CDR3 nucleotides: TGTGCCAGCAGCCAAGCGATCGGGGGACAGGGGTACGAGCAGTACTTC. As protein: CASSQAIGGQGYEQYF.

This clonotype was recorded a few times. The chain joins TRBV20-1 to TRBJ1-1, with a possible D match to TRBD1 (6 bases). The V and J ends lost 0 bases and 0 bases respectively, with 17 bases between them. CDR1 is DFQATT, CDR2 SNEGSKA, per germline (reference sequence). The length of the CDR3 is 17 residues. The CDR3 nucleotides read TGCAGTGCTAGAGAGCCGGGGAGGGGGTCCTTGAACACTGAAGCTTTCTTT. Protein product: CSAREPGRGSLNTEAFF.

There are many counts of this clonotype. The chain is built from TRBV28 and TRBJ1-4; D remains unclear. Trimming took off 6 bases at V and 0 bases at J, with 8 bases between the two ends. Germline V gene lookup returns CDR1 MDHEN and CDR2 SYDVKM. The CDR3 covers 14 residues. The CDR3 protein is CASSRGTTNEKLFF. CDR3 in DNA: TGTGCCAGCAGCCGCGGTACAACTAATGAAAAACTGTTTTTT. Based on the CDR3 plus reference TRBV28 and TRBJ1-4, the full variable domain is DVKVTQSSRYLVKRTGEKVFLECVQDMDHENMFWYRQDPGLGLRLIYFSYDVKMKEKGDIPEGYSVSREKKERFSLILESASTNQTSMYLCASSRGTTNEKLFFGSGTQLSVL.

In the case of this clonotype: A much larger clone differs by one base, so this may be a read error. The CDR3 does not close with the conserved phenylalanine or tryptophan, likely indicating a read error. The CDR3, as DNA: TGCAGTGCTCGTACAGGGGAGGGTGAAGCTTTCCTT. It codes for CSARTGEGEAFL. The genes are TRBV20-1 and TRBJ1-1; 7 nucleotides agree with TRBD1. Trimming cost V 5 bases and J 7 bases; bases outside gene matches: 7. Germline assignment: CDR1 DFQATT and CDR2 SNEGSKA (reference sequence). The CDR3 has 12 residues.

This clonotype showed up many times. This sequence joins TRBV7-2 and TRBJ2-2; 12 nucleotides agree with TRBD2. This CDR3 has 15 residues. In germline, CDR1 is SGHTA, CDR2 FQGNSA. Germline trimming cut 4 bases from V and 7 bases from J; bases unmatched to any gene: 4. The CDR3 region has the DNA TGTGCCAGCAGCTGGACTAGCGGGAACGGCGGGGAGCTGTTTTTT. It encodes CASSWTSGNGGELFF.

The chain joins TRBV19 to TRBJ1-5; D gene uncertain. Germline values: CDR1 LNHDA, CDR2 SQIVND (reference sequence). The V gene lost 2 bases and the J gene lost 3 bases, with 8 bases spanning the gap. The CDR3 extends over 14 amino acids. CDR3: CASSIRGSNQPQHF. The DNA for the CDR3 is TGTGCCAGTAGTATACGAGGATCCAATCAGCCCCAGCATTTT.

The J gene is TRBJ2-7, the V gene TRBV12-3 or TRBV12-4; tentative D call: TRBD2 (6 bases). This CDR3 is built from 15 residues. Trimming took 6 bases from V and 0 from J, leaving 15 bases between them. For the CDR3, the DNA is TGTGCCAGCAGGCTTAATGGCGGGGCCTCCTACGAGCAGTACTTC. The encoded protein is CASRLNGGASYEQYF.

This clonotype was observed many times. The V gene is TRBV15, the J gene TRBJ2-7; 7 bases are a match to TRBD2. The J segment lost 3 bases and the V segment lost 0 bases, leaving 11 bases of the junction unmatched. The germline V gene encodes CDR1 LNHNV and CDR2 YYDKDF (reference sequence). The CDR3 spans 17 residues. The CDR3 region has the DNA TGTGCCACCAGCAGAGATGAGGGCGGGCGGGAGTTCTACGAGCAGTACTTC. This sequence encodes CATSRDEGGREFYEQYF.

This clonotype occurred a few times. A read error is possible here, since a much larger clone lies one base away. The CDR3 region is CASNLDPGVLYEQYF. The CDR3, as DNA: TGTGCCAGCAACTTAGACCCGGGAGTTCTCTACGAGCAGTACTTC. The genes are TRBV11-2 and TRBJ2-7; maybe TRBD2 (6 bases). CDR3 length equals 15 residues. The V gene's germline CDR1 is SGHAT and CDR2 FQNNGV.

V and J are TRBV5-6 and TRBJ2-7; 7 positions agree with TRBD1. J gave up 2 bases and V 1 base, and 3 bases lay outside the gene matches. This CDR3 region has 14 residues. Per the germline V gene, CDR1 is SGHDT and CDR2 is YYEEEE. The CDR3 here is CASSLTGVPYEQYF. For the CDR3, the DNA is TGTGCCAGCAGCTTGACAGGGGTCCCCTACGAGCAGTACTTC.

On this clonotype: An end of the junction does not agree with germline; a read error may underlie this. This chain uses TRBV28 with TRBJ2-2; possibly TRBD2 for D (5 bases). CDR1 and CDR2 (germline): MDHEN, SYDVKM. CDR3 size: 13 residues. DNA for the CDR3: TGTGCCAGCTCAGGACCAAACACCGGGGAGCTGTTCTTT. Its protein product is CASSGPNTGELFF.

This clonotype has ten or more counts. The rearrangement joins TRBV11-2 to TRBJ1-2; tentatively, D is TRBD1 (6 bases). The ends were cut back, 3 bases at V and 8 bases at J, with 13 bases in the middle. Per the germline V gene, CDR1 is SGHAT and CDR2 is FQNNGV. The CDR3 runs to 13 residues. The CDR3 region is CASSFEGVTGYTF. The CDR3 nucleotides are TGTGCCAGCAGCTTTGAGGGGGTGACGGGCTACACCTTC.